This T cell receptor beta chain was identified in a study of T cell changes during pregnancy in multiple sclerosis. Data came from immunoSEQ multiplex PCR; TCRdb stores just in-frame clones and leaves some out. The table includes 75,000 to 80,000 clones, 85% to 95% detected once. The receptor comes from a female donor in good health, enrolled as a control in a pregnancy study. The sequencing used peripheral blood, collected after pregnancy.

CDR3 nucleotides: TGTGCCAGTAGTATAGATCTTAGGGGGGGCTATAGCAATCAGCCCCAGCATTTT. Its translation is CASSIDLRGGYSNQPQHF. The chain combines TRBV19 with TRBJ1-5; D is perhaps TRBD1 (6 bases). V dropped 0 bases and J dropped 0 bases, with 15 bases sitting between them. There are 18 residues in the CDR3. CDR1 and CDR2 from the germline V gene are LNHDA and SQIVND (reference sequence). The whole variable domain, remainder taken from reference TRBV19 and TRBJ1-5, is DGGITQSPKYLFRKEGQNVTLSCEQNLNHDAMYWYRQDPGQGLRLIYYSQIVNDFQKGDIAEGYSVSREKKESFPLTVTSAQKNPTAFYLCASSIDLRGGYSNQPQHFGDGTRLSIL.